The 15 T cell receptor beta chains below all came from one sample that was sequenced in a study of blood T cell repertoires in COVID-19. Data came from immunoSEQ multiplex PCR; TCRdb stores just in-frame clones and leaves some out. The sample carries 150,000 to 200,000 clones, around four fifths recorded once. The source material was peripheral blood. These receptors were collected from a man aged 25 to 45 with active or convalescent COVID-19.

This sequence joins TRBV12-3 or TRBV12-4 and TRBJ1-3; the D is unclear. Trimming removed 10 bases at V and 1 base at J, with 11 bases between. The CDR3 loop spans 13 amino acids. CDR3 bases: TGTGCCACCCTCCGGGGTTCTGGAAACACCATATATTTT. Amino acid sequence: CATLRGSGNTIYF.

This clone has only one observation. The chain uses TRBV5-1 and TRBJ2-3; a possible D gene is TRBD2 (6 bases). The CDR3 totals 14 residues. Trimming left V 4 bases short and J 6 bases short, with 15 bases between. The germline V gene encodes CDR1 SGHRS and CDR2 YFSETQ. The DNA of the CDR3 is TGCGCCAGCAGCCTTTATGCGGGAACGGATACGCAGTATTTT. It codes for CASSLYAGTDTQYF. Drawing the rest from reference TRBV5-1 and TRBJ2-3, the complete variable domain is KAGVTQTPRYLIKTRGQQVTLSCSPISGHRSVSWYQQTPGQGLQFLFEYFSETQRNKGNFPGRFSGRQFSNSRSEMNVSTLELGDSALYLCASSLYAGTDTQYFGPGTRLTVL.

The rearrangement joins TRBV6-1 to TRBJ2-5; no clear D gene. CDR3 size: 15 residues. Trimming removed 1 base from V and 2 bases from J, with 11 bases in between. The germline gives CDR1 MNHNS, CDR2 SASEGT. The chain's CDR3 is CASSEDRVKQETQYF. CDR3 nucleotide sequence: TGTGCCAGCAGTGAAGATCGGGTCAAACAAGAGACCCAGTACTTC.

V gene TRBV12-3 or TRBV12-4 combines with J gene TRBJ1-1; D possibly corresponds to TRBD1 (6 bases). V was clipped by 7 bases and J by 1 base, with 10 bases between them. The CDR3 is 13 residues long. The CDR3 spells CASKTGWNTEAFF. CDR3 DNA sequence: TGTGCCAGCAAAACAGGGTGGAACACTGAAGCTTTCTTT.

The chain has TRBV28 and TRBJ1-2, with D unclear. Germline V gene sequence: CDR1 MDHEN, CDR2 SYDVKM. This CDR3 has 15 residues. Trimming left V 4 bases short and J 0 bases short, with 12 bases between. Here the CDR3 reads CASSSSRGTNYGYTF. Here the CDR3 DNA reads TGTGCCAGCAGTTCCAGTCGGGGTACTAACTATGGCTACACCTTC.

The chain is built from TRBV19 and TRBJ1-5; a possible D gene is TRBD1 (6 bases). Trimming shortened V by 5 bases and J by 5 bases, and 16 bases separated the two germline ends. Germline V lookup: CDR1 LNHDA, CDR2 SQIVND (reference sequence). The CDR3 sequence is 15 residues long. CDR3 DNA sequence: TGTGCCAGTAGTCAGGGGCCCTATTCGGATCAGCCCCAGCATTTT. Translated: CASSQGPYSDQPQHF. The full variable domain, rest sourced from reference TRBV19 and TRBJ1-5, is DGGITQSPKYLFRKEGQNVTLSCEQNLNHDAMYWYRQDPGQGLRLIYYSQIVNDFQKGDIAEGYSVSREKKESFPLTVTSAQKNPTAFYLCASSQGPYSDQPQHFGDGTRLSIL.

This clone has a single count. V is TRBV9 and J is TRBJ1-1; possible D gene TRBD1, 5 bases. Trimming left V 0 bases short and J 4 bases short, with 13 bases between. CDR1 SGDLS and CDR2 YYNGEE come from the germline V gene. This CDR3 comprises 15 residues. CDR3 coding DNA: TGTGCCAGCAGCGTAGAACCAGGGATGGGCACTGAAGCTTTCTTT. Translating it yields CASSVEPGMGTEAFF.

The chain has TRBV7-9 and TRBJ1-1; TRBD1 matches 8 bases. The ends lost 2 bases at V and 4 bases at J; junction bases unmatched: 3. The CDR3 runs to 14 residues. Germline V gene sequence: CDR1 SEHNR, CDR2 FQNEAQ (reference sequence). CDR3 sequence: CASSLTDRVTEAFF. The CDR3, as DNA: TGTGCCAGCAGCTTAACGGACAGGGTCACTGAAGCTTTCTTT.

This clone showed up just a few times. The CDR3 is CASSSTGDSYPFF. The CDR3 DNA is TGTGCCAGCAGTAGTACGGGGGACTCCTATCCGTTCTTC. The chain recombines TRBV6-2 or TRBV6-3 with TRBJ2-1, with a possible D match to TRBD2 (6 bases). Germline CDR1 and CDR2: MNHEY and SVGEGT. Trimming removed 5 bases from V and 15 bases from J, with 20 bases in between. This CDR3 is 13 amino acids long.

The V and J genes are TRBV19 and TRBJ1-3, with 7 bases lining up with TRBD1. CDR1 is LNHDA, CDR2 SQIVND, per germline (reference sequence). Trimming cost V 4 bases and J 1 base; bases outside gene matches: 4. The CDR3 is 15 residues long. The CDR3 bases are TGTGCCAGTAGTAACAGGGGTGTATCTGGAAACACCATATATTTT. Its protein product is CASSNRGVSGNTIYF.

The rearrangement links TRBV15 to TRBJ2-5, with TRBD1 matching 7 bases. Germline trimming cut 4 bases from V and 2 bases from J; bases unmatched to any gene: 7. Germline lookup yields CDR1 LNHNV and CDR2 YYDKDF (reference sequence). This CDR3 is 15 amino acids long. CDR3 residues: CATSNGQAAQETQYF. CDR3 DNA: TGTGCCACCAGCAACGGACAGGCCGCACAAGAGACCCAGTACTTC.

The chain combines TRBV10-3 with TRBJ2-2; TRBD2 matches at 14 bases. The germline V gene has CDR1 ENHRY and CDR2 SYGVKD. V gave up 3 bases and J gave up 4 bases; unmatched junction bases: 7. The CDR3 length is 18 residues. The CDR3 loop reads CAISDTGTSGGATGELFF. The CDR3 DNA follows: TGTGCCATCAGTGACACCGGGACTAGCGGGGGAGCCACCGGGGAGCTGTTTTTT.

The rearrangement uses TRBV6-2 or TRBV6-3 and TRBJ1-1; 8 bases line up with TRBD1. V was clipped by 6 bases and J by 7 bases; unmatched bases: 7. The CDR3 loop spans 13 amino acids. Germline CDR1 is MNHEY and CDR2 is SVGEGT. As DNA, the CDR3 is TGTGCCAGCAGCCGCCCCGGACAGGGTGAAGCTTTCTTT. Encoded protein: CASSRPGQGEAFF.

This rearrangement joins TRBV9 to TRBJ2-7, with 7 bases matching TRBD2. Trimming took 0 bases from V and 5 from J; bases not matched to a gene: 5. The CDR3 spans 14 residues. CDR1 is SGDLS and CDR2 is YYNGEE in the germline V gene. CDR3 bases: TGTGCCAGCAGCGTAGTCGGCGGGAGTAACGAGCAGTACTTC. Its translation is CASSVVGGSNEQYF.

Comments on this clone: The same CDR3 is also encoded by other DNA sequences in this sample. The chain couples TRBV3-1 (or the pseudogene TRBV3-2) to TRBJ1-1; D uncertain. The length of the CDR3 is 14 residues. In germline, CDR1 is LGHDT, CDR2 YNNKEL (reference sequence). V shed 1 base and J shed 2 bases, with 8 bases lying between them. In DNA form, the CDR3 reads TGTGCCAGCAGCCAAGCGGGAGGTAACACTGAAGCTTTCTTT. It codes for CASSQAGGNTEAFF.